Presented here are 26 T cell receptor beta chains from one specimen sequenced in a study of blood T cell repertoires in COVID-19. Produced via immunoSEQ multiplex PCR; TCRdb's table is partial and in-frame only. In the table there are about 150,000 clones, more than 60% of which are singletons. Sample: peripheral blood. The receptors shown here come from a man aged 45-60 years with acute or convalescent COVID-19.

V usage is TRBV6-1 and J usage is TRBJ1-3; D is unresolved. Germline V gene lookup returns CDR1 MNHNS and CDR2 SASEGT. The germline V and J ends were trimmed by 1 base and 3 bases, with 7 bases remaining between them. The length of the CDR3 is 14 residues. CDR3 in amino acids: CASSEGGSGNTIYF. For the CDR3, the DNA is TGTGCCAGCAGTGAAGGTGGGAGTGGAAACACCATATATTTT.

The chain joins TRBV2 to TRBJ2-7, with TRBD1 identical over 7 bases. CDR1 and CDR2 (germline): SNHLY, FYNNEI. This CDR3 contains 14 residues. V shed 1 base and J 2 bases; nucleotides not matched to a gene: 2. CDR3 region: CASSEDRGPYEQYV. As DNA, the CDR3 is TGTGCCAGCAGTGAAGACAGGGGACCCTACGAGCAGTACGTC.

This chain uses TRBV10-3 with TRBJ2-3; tentatively, D is TRBD1 (5 bases). The germline gives CDR1 ENHRY, CDR2 SYGVKD. V was trimmed by 6 bases and J by 0 bases, leaving 10 bases between them. The CDR3 contains 14 residues. This chain's CDR3 is CAISDRTSTDTQYF. CDR3 nucleotides: TGTGCCATCAGCGACAGAACTAGCACAGATACGCAGTATTTT.

This clone appeared a few times. This rearrangement joins TRBV2 to TRBJ1-4, with TRBD1 matching over 7 bases. V dropped 3 bases and J dropped 7; count of bases not matched to a gene: 8. The length of the CDR3 is 15 residues. In germline, CDR1 is SNHLY, CDR2 FYNNEI. In DNA, the CDR3 is TGTGCCAGCAGTGAGCCGGGACAGTGGGGTGAAAAACTGTTTTTT. Protein product: CASSEPGQWGEKLFF.

This chain links TRBV7-9 with TRBJ1-5, with no clear D. CDR1 is SEHNR and CDR2 is FQNEAQ in the germline V gene (reference sequence). V lost 5 bases and J 0 bases, leaving 14 bases between the germline ends. The CDR3 has 16 amino acids. For the CDR3, the DNA is TGTGCCAGCAGCAGAGAAGTGAGAATTAGCAATCAGCCCCAGCATTTT. Translating gives CASSREVRISNQPQHF.

This sequence joins TRBV2 and TRBJ2-1, with D maybe TRBD2 (7 bases). Germline CDR1 reads SNHLY; CDR2 reads FYNNEI. The CDR3 loop spans 16 amino acids. Trimming left V 3 bases short and J 5 bases short, with 17 bases between. Here the CDR3 reads CASSDGGATLDNEQFF. The DNA for the CDR3 is TGTGCCAGCAGTGATGGGGGGGCGACACTTGACAATGAGCAGTTCTTC.

Note on this clone: This sample includes further DNA sequences coding for the same CDR3. The chain links TRBV9 to TRBJ2-7; D possibly corresponds to TRBD1 (5 bases). Trimming stripped 2 bases from V and 1 base from J, with 7 bases between. Germline-derived CDR1 and CDR2 are SGDLS and YYNGEE. The CDR3 totals 13 residues. CDR3 in amino acids: CASSVAGSYEQYF. The CDR3 DNA is TGTGCCAGCAGCGTGGCAGGGTCCTACGAGCAGTACTTC.

The chain uses TRBV5-4 and TRBJ1-1, with a possible D match to TRBD1 (5 bases). Germline lookup yields CDR1 SGHNT and CDR2 YYREEE (reference sequence). The CDR3 contains 13 residues. Trimming left V 1 base short and J 4 bases short, with 8 bases between. For the CDR3, the DNA is TGTGCCAGCAGCTTGATGGGGGGCACTGAAGCTTTCTTT. As protein: CASSLMGGTEAFF.

The chain employs TRBV28 and TRBJ2-7, with 9 nucleotides matching TRBD1. After removal of 6 bases from V and 0 bases from J, the junction contained 9 bases not matched to a gene. Germline assignment: CDR1 MDHEN and CDR2 SYDVKM. The CDR3 sequence is 16 residues long. The CDR3 reads CASSGTGFGSSYEQYF. The CDR3 region has the DNA TGTGCCAGCAGCGGGACAGGGTTTGGGAGCTCCTACGAGCAGTACTTC. Supplemented by reference TRBV28 and TRBJ2-7, the full variable domain reads DVKVTQSSRYLVKRTGEKVFLECVQDMDHENMFWYRQDPGLGLRLIYFSYDVKMKEKGDIPEGYSVSREKKERFSLILESASTNQTSMYLCASSGTGFGSSYEQYFGPGTRLTVT.

J is TRBJ1-5 and V is TRBV28; a weak D match, TRBD1 (5 bases). The CDR3 sequence is 14 residues long. The V and J ends lost 1 base and 5 bases respectively, with 9 bases between them. Germline V gene data show CDR1 as MDHEN and CDR2 as SYDVKM. The CDR3 DNA reads TGTGCCAGCAGTTTATCAGGGTACCATCAGCCCCAGCATTTT. Amino acids: CASSLSGYHQPQHF.

This chain connects TRBV7-8 to TRBJ1-3; 11 nucleotides agree with TRBD1. The CDR3 runs 17 residues. Trimming cost V 0 bases and J 4 bases; bases outside gene matches: 5. Germline CDR1 is SGHVS and CDR2 is FQNEAQ. The CDR3 DNA sequence: TGTGCCAGCAGCTTAGCTGGACAGGGGGCGCGGGGAAACACCATATATTTT. Encoded protein: CASSLAGQGARGNTIYF.

The gene calls are TRBV11-2 and TRBJ2-7; maybe TRBD1 (5 bases). The CDR3 totals 15 residues. In germline, CDR1 is SGHAT, CDR2 FQNNGV. The CDR3 region is CASSLNSADTVPTNV. In DNA, the CDR3 is TGTGCCAGCAGCTTAAATTCGGCGGACACCGTACCAACCAACGTC.

This clone has a handful of counts. The chain carries TRBV5-5 and TRBJ1-2; 8 nucleotides align to TRBD1. This CDR3 region has 14 residues. Germline values: CDR1 SGHKS, CDR2 YYEKEE (reference sequence). The V segment lost 4 bases and the J segment 3 bases; nucleotides outside the gene matches: 5. CDR3 residues: CASSTDRGYYGYTF. The CDR3 region has the DNA TGTGCCAGCAGCACCGACAGGGGCTACTATGGCTACACCTTC.

This rearrangement joins TRBV4-1 to TRBJ1-1; no clear D gene. Germline values: CDR1 MGHRA, CDR2 YSYEKL. V was shortened by 0 bases and J by 5 bases, with 7 bases between the two germline ends. This CDR3 is built from 13 residues. CDR3 bases: TGCGCCAGCAGCCAAGATCCCGGGACTGAAGCTTTCTTT. This encodes CASSQDPGTEAFF.

V usage is TRBV7-8 and J usage is TRBJ2-7; D ambiguous. CDR1 and CDR2 (germline): SGHVS, FQNEAQ. CDR3 size: 11 residues. The V end lost 2 bases, the J end lost 3 bases, and 2 bases lay between the germline ends. The CDR3: CASSLYYEQYF. CDR3 sequence (DNA): TGTGCCAGCAGCTTATACTACGAGCAGTACTTC.

This chain connects TRBV5-1 to TRBJ2-1; D is possibly TRBD2 (6 bases). Trimming took 0 bases from V and 3 from J, leaving 10 bases between them. CDR1 is SGHRS and CDR2 is YFSETQ in the germline V gene. This CDR3 comprises 15 residues. The chain's CDR3 is CASSLAGGDYNEQFF. CDR3 DNA: TGCGCCAGCAGCTTGGCCGGCGGGGACTACAATGAGCAGTTCTTC.

The gene calls are TRBV4-1 and TRBJ1-5; the match to TRBD1 covers 9 bases. Looked up from germline, CDR1 is MGHRA and CDR2 is YSYEKL. The CDR3 covers 17 residues. V trimming: 6 bases; J trimming: 6 bases; junction bases outside the gene matches: 15. CDR3 sequence (DNA): TGCGCCAGCAGTCCTTTCCACAGGACAGGGGAGGCTCAGCCCCAGCATTTT. Residues: CASSPFHRTGEAQPQHF.

This clone was recorded once. The chain employs TRBV5-1 and TRBJ1-6; 8 nucleotides match TRBD1. Germline V lookup: CDR1 SGHRS, CDR2 YFSETQ. Trimming cost V 4 bases and J 9 bases; bases outside gene matches: 6. This CDR3 has 14 residues. DNA of the CDR3: TGCGCCAGCAGCCTTGAGGGACAGGCTTCACCCCTCCACTTT. Translated: CASSLEGQASPLHF.

The chain is built from TRBV29-1 and TRBJ2-1; D may be TRBD1 (6 bases). Germline assignment: CDR1 SQVTM and CDR2 ANQGSEA. V was clipped by 3 bases and J by 8 bases, with 14 bases between them. CDR3 length: 13 amino acids. The DNA of the CDR3 is TGCAGCGTTGACAGGGGAATGGGCGATGAGCAGTTCTTC. Translation gives CSVDRGMGDEQFF.

The chain recombines TRBV27 with TRBJ1-5; D possibly corresponds to TRBD1 (6 bases). From germline, CDR1 is MNHEY and CDR2 SMNVEV (reference sequence). There are 14 residues in the CDR3. V lost 5 bases to trimming and J lost 2 bases, with 10 bases between them. CDR3 sequence: CASSPNRGNQPQHF. The CDR3 DNA is TGTGCCAGCAGTCCTAACAGGGGCAATCAGCCCCAGCATTTT.

This clone was observed at least ten times. The rearrangement links TRBV29-1 to TRBJ1-1; the match to TRBD1 covers 8 bases. The CDR3 is 14 residues long. Trimming cost V 7 bases and J 1 base; bases outside gene matches: 8. Per the germline V gene, CDR1 is SQVTM and CDR2 is ANQGSEA. CDR3 in DNA: TGCAGCGCCACAGGGGGAGCGGAGAACACTGAAGCTTTCTTT. It codes for CSATGGAENTEAFF. The full variable domain, rest sourced from reference TRBV29-1 and TRBJ1-1, is SAVISQKPSRDICQRGTSLTIQCQVDSQVTMMFWYRQQPGQSLTLIATANQGSEATYESGFVIDKFPISRPNLTFSTLTVSNMSPEDSSIYLCSATGGAENTEAFFGQGTRLTVV.

The rearrangement joins TRBV11-3 to TRBJ2-2; no reliable D call. Trimming cost V 2 bases and J 4 bases, with 8 bases left between them. The CDR3 is 14 residues long. The germline gives CDR1 SGHNT, CDR2 YENEEA. The CDR3 nucleotides are TGTGCCAGCAGCTTAAATCAATTCACCGGGGAGCTGTTTTTT. Translating gives CASSLNQFTGELFF.

The V and J genes are TRBV5-4 and TRBJ1-1; perhaps TRBD1 as D (6 bases). Trimming left V 0 bases short and J 5 bases short, with 17 bases between. CDR3 length: 16 residues. CDR1 SGHNT and CDR2 YYREEE come from the germline V gene (reference sequence). CDR3 residues: CASSLVKRGGLTEAFF. CDR3 sequence (DNA): TGTGCCAGCAGCTTGGTGAAGAGGGGGGGCTTAACTGAAGCTTTCTTT.

V gene TRBV5-5 combines with J gene TRBJ1-4; a weak D match, TRBD1 (5 bases). This CDR3 spans 13 amino acids. Trimming cost V 2 bases and J 11 bases, with 13 bases left between them. Germline loops: CDR1 SGHKS, CDR2 YYEKEE (reference sequence). The CDR3 bases are TGTGCCAGCAGCTTCCTGCGGGACGCGAAACTGTTTTTT. Its translation is CASSFLRDAKLFF.

Concerning this clone: Other DNA sequences in this sample translate to the same CDR3. The CDR3 sequence is CASSEARQNSPLHF. In DNA, the CDR3 is TGTGCCAGCAGTGAAGCCCGACAGAATTCACCCCTCCACTTT. This rearrangement joins TRBV2 to TRBJ1-6; D perhaps matches TRBD1 (5 bases). The CDR3 loop spans 14 amino acids. With 0 bases removed from V and 7 bases from J, the gap between germline ends came to 7 bases. Germline assignment: CDR1 SNHLY and CDR2 FYNNEI. Full variable domain (outside the CDR3, taken from reference TRBV2 and TRBJ1-6): EPEVTQTPSHQVTQMGQEVILRCVPISNHLYFYWYRQILGQKVEFLVSFYNNEISEKSEIFDDQFSVERPDGSNFTLKIRSTKLEDSAMYFCASSEARQNSPLHFGNGTRLTVT.

DNA of the CDR3: TGTGCCATAAGGAACAGTGAGACCCAGTACTTC. Translating it yields CAIRNSETQYF. V is TRBV10-3 and J is TRBJ2-5, with D unclear. Germline CDR1 ENHRY, CDR2 SYGVKD. The CDR3 covers 11 residues. V was clipped by 9 bases and J by 5 bases, with 10 bases between them.